The count of the clone carrying this TCR beta chain is one. Those who participated ranged in age from roughly 18 to 89 years and resided in approximately 26 US areas. A COVID-19 case had been met by exposed participants during the 2 weeks before study entry. The data belong to a study of blood T cell repertoires in COVID-19. Background on the study: Samples came from the United States, Italy and Spain, spanning acute and convalescent COVID-19.

CDR3 length: 13 residues. Trimming at V came to 6 bases and at J to 9 bases, leaving 8 bases not matched to a gene. Germline assignment: CDR1 MRHNA and CDR2 SNTAGT. Original analysis: Reference gene primer amplification gave estimated nucleated cell counts. Sequencing was performed with immunoSEQ multiplex PCR; in TCRdb, only in-frame clones are kept and a portion is missing. That table furnishes V, J and clone size, whereas the DNA furnished D and trimming. The table has 150,000 or so clones, 87% seen once; the top ten hold roughly 3.9%. Material: PBMCs or T cells enriched from blood (not recorded which). J is TRBJ1-1 and V is TRBV6-4, with TRBD1 matching over 9 bases. The clonotype was recovered from a woman in her 40s who had been exposed to COVID-19. Here the CDR3 reads CASSSDRGDQAFF. As DNA, the CDR3 is TGTGCCAGCAGCTCCGACAGGGGGGATCAAGCTTTCTTT.